A single sample is the source of the 16 T cell receptor beta chains below, sequenced in a study of cytomegalovirus exposure and HLA in healthy donors. Researchers ran the PCR with 60 Vbeta and 13 Jbeta primers. Sequencing was performed with immunoSEQ multiplex PCR; in TCRdb, only in-frame clones are kept and a portion is missing. The sample consists of about 92,000 clones, around 81% of them appearing once. The sequencing input was PBMCs. These receptors were obtained from a man aged 18-30 years in good health and CMV-seronegative.

V usage is TRBV5-6 and J usage is TRBJ1-2; D is possibly TRBD1 (6 bases). With 2 bases removed from V and 6 bases from J, the gap between germline ends came to 17 bases. The germline gives CDR1 SGHDT, CDR2 YYEEEE. There are 15 residues in the CDR3. The CDR3 DNA sequence: TGTGCCAGCAGCTTCTCGGGGGGGGCACTCGATGGCTACACCTTC. This translates into CASSFSGGALDGYTF.

The genes are TRBV5-4 and TRBJ1-5; possibly TRBD1 for D (5 bases). The CDR3 covers 14 residues. Between the trimmed V and J ends, which lost 0 bases and 5 bases, there was a span of 9 bases. Germline lookup yields CDR1 SGHNT and CDR2 YYREEE (reference sequence). The CDR3, as DNA: TGTGCCAGCAGCTTGGGGGGGAGGGATCAGCCCCAGCATTTT. Translation gives CASSLGGRDQPQHF.

The rearrangement links TRBV7-7 to TRBJ2-5; the D is unclear. Trimming removed 2 bases at V and 5 bases at J, with 12 bases between. This CDR3 is built from 14 residues. Looked up from germline, CDR1 is SSHAT and CDR2 is FNYEAQ (reference sequence). This CDR3 reads CASSLSVFNETQYF. The CDR3 bases are TGTGCCAGCAGCTTAAGCGTGTTCAACGAGACCCAGTACTTC. The complete variable domain, with remaining parts taken from reference TRBV7-7 and TRBJ2-5, reads GAGVSQSPRYKVTKRGQDVTLRCDPISSHATLYWYQQALGQGPEFLTYFNYEAQPDKSGLPSDRFSAERPEGSISTLTIQRTEQRDSAMYRCASSLSVFNETQYFGPGTRLLVL.

J is TRBJ2-7 and V is TRBV5-4, with TRBD1 matching over 8 bases. CDR1 and CDR2 (germline): SGHNT, YYREEE (reference sequence). The CDR3 contains 13 residues. V trimming: 5 bases; J trimming: 7 bases; junction bases outside the gene matches: 8. For the CDR3, the DNA is TGTGCCAGCAGAAGGCAGGGGGCCGAGGAGCAGTACTTC. Its protein product is CASRRQGAEEQYF.

The chain is built from TRBV7-6 and TRBJ2-7; D gene unclear. CDR3 length equals 14 residues. The V end lost 5 bases, the J end lost 4 bases, and 15 bases lay between the germline ends. Per germline, CDR1 SGHVS and CDR2 FNYEAQ. Here the CDR3 reads CASSPRVAGYEQYF. CDR3 DNA: TGTGCCAGCAGCCCCCGGGTAGCTGGGTACGAGCAGTACTTC.

The chain carries TRBV6-1 and TRBJ1-2; D gene unclear. Germline CDR1 reads MNHNS; CDR2 reads SASEGT. Trimming stripped 4 bases from V and 8 bases from J, with 14 bases between. The CDR3 contains 13 residues. The CDR3 nucleotides are TGTGCCAGCAGTGGAGACTCCCGGAGAGGCTACACCTTC. It is translated as CASSGDSRRGYTF.

The J gene is TRBJ1-6, the V gene TRBV2, with 11 positions matching TRBD1. J was trimmed by 10 bases and V by 8 bases; bases with no gene match: 13. CDR1 is SNHLY, CDR2 FYNNEI, per germline. The length of the CDR3 is 16 residues. CDR3 in amino acids: CASDRDRGTGGSPLHF. DNA for the CDR3: TGTGCCAGCGACCGGGACAGGGGGACGGGGGGGTCACCCCTCCACTTT.

The V call is TRBV9, the J call TRBJ2-7; D ambiguous. Germline V gives CDR1 SGDLS, CDR2 YYNGEE. This CDR3 contains 15 residues. The germline V and J ends were trimmed by 0 bases and 0 bases, with 10 bases remaining between them. This CDR3 reads CASSVGSGNSYEQYF. The CDR3 DNA sequence: TGTGCCAGCAGCGTAGGGTCTGGCAACTCCTACGAGCAGTACTTC.

This clone was found a few times. The rearrangement links TRBV7-2 to TRBJ1-4; the match to TRBD1 covers 7 bases. The V segment lost 5 bases and the J segment 6 bases; nucleotides outside the gene matches: 9. The CDR3 runs 15 residues. Germline V gives CDR1 SGHTA, CDR2 FQGNSA. Written as DNA, the CDR3 is TGTGCCAGCAGCGCCCGGGAGGGGGCGCATGAAAAACTGTTTTTT. Translation: CASSAREGAHEKLFF.

This sequence joins TRBV14 and TRBJ2-7; no reliable D call. With 4 bases removed from V and 0 bases from J, the gap between germline ends came to 16 bases. Germline CDR1 SGHDN, CDR2 FVKESK. The CDR3 sequence is 16 residues long. DNA for the CDR3: TGTGCCAGCAGCCCCAGCGAGGTTGGTTACTCCTACGAGCAGTACTTC. It is translated as CASSPSEVGYSYEQYF.

The genes are TRBV11-2 and TRBJ1-1; D uncertain. The germline V gene has CDR1 SGHAT and CDR2 FQNNGV. CDR3 length: 13 amino acids. Deletions cut 5 bases from V and 8 bases from J, with 15 bases between. The CDR3 region has the DNA TGTGCCAGCAGCCGTGAGAACTACTCCGAAGCTTTCTTT. Its translation is CASSRENYSEAFF. The entire variable domain, with the rest obtained from reference TRBV11-2 and TRBJ1-1, is as follows: EAGVAQSPRYKIIEKRQSVAFWCNPISGHATLYWYQQILGQGPKLLIQFQNNGVVDDSQLPKDRFSAERLKGVDSTLKIQPAKLEDSAVYLCASSRENYSEAFFGQGTRLTVV.

The genes are TRBV11-2 and TRBJ2-2, with D perhaps matching TRBD1 (6 bases). Germline V gene lookup returns CDR1 SGHAT and CDR2 FQNNGV. The CDR3 loop spans 16 amino acids. With 6 bases removed from V and 4 bases from J, the gap between germline ends came to 18 bases. CDR3 nucleotide sequence: TGTGCCAGCAGTCCTCAGGGGTCCATTGGCACCGGGGAGCTGTTTTTT. Amino acid sequence: CASSPQGSIGTGELFF.

The rearrangement uses TRBV7-8 and TRBJ2-7, with 9 bases that match TRBD1. Germline CDR1 reads SGHVS; CDR2 reads FQNEAQ. The V segment lost 5 bases and the J segment 7 bases; nucleotides outside the gene matches: 9. The CDR3 consists of 14 residues. The CDR3 coding sequence is TGTGCCAGCAGCCAGGGGACAGGGTTTGGGGAGCAGTACTTC. Protein: CASSQGTGFGEQYF.

This chain connects TRBV10-3 to TRBJ1-2; 10 bases match TRBD1. V was clipped by 3 bases and J by 4 bases; unmatched bases: 11. Germline V CDR1 and CDR2: ENHRY, SYGVKD. The CDR3 loop spans 17 amino acids. The DNA of the CDR3 is TGTGCCATCAGTGAATCCGAGACAGGGGGCAGGGGCTATGGCTACACCTTC. Translated, it gives CAISESETGGRGYGYTF.

CDR3 region: CASRNRGNTGELFF. The CDR3 region has the DNA TGTGCCAGTAGGAACAGGGGGAACACCGGGGAGCTGTTTTTT. V gene TRBV19 combines with J gene TRBJ2-2, with 7 positions matching TRBD1. J was trimmed by 1 base and V by 6 bases; bases with no gene match: 2. Looked up from germline, CDR1 is LNHDA and CDR2 is SQIVND (reference sequence). There are 14 residues in the CDR3. Based on the CDR3 plus reference TRBV19 and TRBJ2-2, the full variable domain is DGGITQSPKYLFRKEGQNVTLSCEQNLNHDAMYWYRQDPGQGLRLIYYSQIVNDFQKGDIAEGYSVSREKKESFPLTVTSAQKNPTAFYLCASRNRGNTGELFFGEGSRLTVL.

The chain combines TRBV6-5 with TRBJ1-1; D is unresolved. Germline-derived CDR1 and CDR2 are MNHEY and SVGAGI. The CDR3 sequence is 14 residues long. Trimming removed 6 bases at V and 2 bases at J, with 13 bases between. The CDR3 DNA reads as TGTGCCAGCAGGAGGGAGCTATATAACACTGAAGCTTTCTTT. Its protein is CASRRELYNTEAFF.